One and the same sample provided the 18 T cell receptor beta chains below, sequenced in a study of T cells expressing NK-cell markers. One entry per CDR3 protein, without DNA, is what TCRdb gives after re-calling the 5' RACE reads. The sample table sets out some 600,000 distinct CDR3 sequences. Sequencing was done on a sample of blood T cells: a sorted CD56 or NKG2C T cell subset, CD4+ or CD8+ T cells, or bulk PBMC T cells (not recorded which). These receptors all come from a man aged 18 to 30 in good health.

CDR3 protein: CASSAGLADSYNEQFF. The rearrangement uses TRBV10-1 and TRBJ2-1; TCRdb outputs TRBD2, but without DNA this stays unchecked. The CDR3 is made up of 16 amino acids. Germline V CDR1 and CDR2: WNHNN, SYGVQD (reference sequence).

The gene calls are TRBV20-1 and TRBJ1-5; TCRdb names TRBD1, which stays unverified in the absence of DNA. The CDR3 is made up of 14 amino acids. Germline lookup yields CDR1 DFQATT and CDR2 SNEGSKA (reference sequence). This CDR3 reads CSARPPRVEQPQHF.

This chain uses TRBV5-4 with TRBJ2-1. Germline assignment: CDR1 SGHNT and CDR2 YYREEE (reference sequence). The CDR3 is 12 residues long. The chain's CDR3 is CASSLDVHEQFF. The full variable domain, in which reference TRBV5-4 and TRBJ2-1 provide the parts outside the CDR3, is ETGVTQSPTHLIKTRGQQVTLRCSSQSGHNTVSWYQQALGQGPQFIFQYYREEENGRGNFPPRFSGLQFPNYSSELNVNALELDDSALYLCASSLDVHEQFFGPGTRLTVL.

The chain links TRBV20-1 to TRBJ2-5; TCRdb's D call, TRBD2, is unchecked because there is no DNA. Germline V gene lookup returns CDR1 DFQATT and CDR2 SNEGSKA (reference sequence). CDR3 length equals 15 residues. The chain's CDR3 is CSARPPGGRQETQYF.

The chain couples TRBV29-1 to TRBJ1-1; absent DNA, TCRdb's TRBD1 call cannot be checked. This CDR3 comprises 15 residues. Germline V gives CDR1 SQVTM, CDR2 ANQGSEA. CDR3 loop: CSVANLLGVNTEAFF.

V and J are TRBV29-1 and TRBJ2-3. Germline assignment: CDR1 SQVTM and CDR2 ANQGSEA. The CDR3 is 14 residues long. The CDR3 is CSVPRDPYTDTQYF.

The CDR3 reads CASSSREQADTQHF. The J gene is TRBJ2-3, the V gene TRBV7-2; as DNA is missing, the TRBD2 call by TCRdb cannot be tested. In germline, CDR1 is SGHTA, CDR2 FQGNSA. The CDR3 loop spans 14 amino acids.

The chain joins TRBV6-5 to TRBJ2-7. CDR3 size: 16 residues. Germline CDR1 is MNHEY and CDR2 is SVGAGI. This chain's CDR3 is CASSYSTGMSPYEQYF.

The J gene is TRBJ1-1, the V gene TRBV18. The CDR3 is 13 amino acids. CDR1 and CDR2 from the germline V gene are KGHSH and LQKENI. Here the CDR3 reads CASSTSRNTEAFF.

CDR3 region: CAICRGGSYEQYF. V is TRBV6-2 or TRBV6-3 and J is TRBJ2-7; the TCRdb D gene call, TRBD2, has no DNA to confirm it. The CDR3 runs 13 residues. Germline V lookup: CDR1 MNHEY, CDR2 SVGEGT.

The CDR3 is CASSQASGRIYNEQFF. V usage is TRBV4-3 and J usage is TRBJ2-1; absent DNA, TCRdb's TRBD2 call cannot be checked. Germline-derived CDR1 and CDR2 are LGHNA and YSLEER. The CDR3 is 16 residues long.

This chain uses TRBV4-2 with TRBJ2-7. The CDR3 consists of 15 residues. The germline CDR1 and CDR2 sequences are LGHNA and YNFKEQ. The CDR3 here is CASSQDFPRVGEQYF.

The chain has TRBV6-2 or TRBV6-3 and TRBJ2-7; TCRdb calls TRBD2, which cannot be checked without DNA. This CDR3 region has 14 residues. Germline V gene data show CDR1 as MNHEY and CDR2 as SVGEGT. The CDR3 here is CASVEPGTLNEQYF.

The chain links TRBV5-1 to TRBJ2-7; the D call from TCRdb, TRBD2, cannot be confirmed without DNA. CDR1 SGHRS and CDR2 YFSETQ come from the germline V gene. The length of the CDR3 is 19 residues. CDR3 loop: CASSLWASVAGAHSYEQYF.

The gene calls are TRBV12-3 or TRBV12-4 and TRBJ2-1; the TCRdb D gene call, TRBD1, has no DNA to confirm it. The CDR3 sequence is 14 residues long. The CDR3 reads CATGGGQGASEQFF.

The chain has TRBV10-3 and TRBJ1-3; TCRdb reports TRBD1, a call that lacks DNA to check it against. Germline CDR1 reads ENHRY; CDR2 reads SYGVKD. The CDR3 length is 16 residues. The CDR3 reads CAISEWRAPGGNTIYF.

The chain recombines TRBV5-1 with TRBJ2-7. This CDR3 is 14 amino acids long. The germline CDR1 and CDR2 sequences are SGHRS and YFSETQ. CDR3 in amino acids: CASSVEGLAYEQYF.

The chain joins TRBV27 to TRBJ2-5; the D call from TCRdb, TRBD2, cannot be confirmed without DNA. CDR1 MNHEY and CDR2 SMNVEV come from the germline V gene (reference sequence). CDR3 length: 13 residues. Here the CDR3 reads CASSFREGETQYF.